A single sample gave rise to the 9 T cell receptor beta chains below, sequenced in a study of cytotoxic CD8 clonotypes in ibrutinib-treated CLL. The assay was immunoSEQ multiplex PCR, and TCRdb's table has in-frame clones only and misses some. The table shows over 110,000 clones, with less than 95% occurring only once. This specimen was PBMCs, taken after 12 months of ibrutinib treatment. The receptor set was obtained from a human donor with chronic lymphocytic leukemia.

The table lists this clone with a count of one. The chain is built from TRBV6-6 and TRBJ2-7, with D possibly being TRBD1 or TRBD2 (5 bases each). In germline, CDR1 is MNHNY, CDR2 SVGAGI (reference sequence). This CDR3 comprises 11 residues. Deletions cut 8 bases from V and 2 bases from J, with 7 bases between. The CDR3 loop reads CASRDPYEQYF. In DNA, the CDR3 is TGTGCCAGCCGGGACCCCTACGAGCAGTACTTC.

This chain joins TRBV9 and TRBJ2-7; a possible D gene is TRBD2 (7 bases). V lost 4 bases, J lost 6 bases, and 17 bases lay in between. Germline assignment: CDR1 SGDLS and CDR2 YYNGEE. The CDR3 spans 14 residues. Here the CDR3 reads CASSPTGRASEQYF. In nucleotides, the CDR3 is TGTGCCAGCAGCCCCACAGGGAGGGCTTCCGAGCAGTACTTC.

This sequence joins TRBV19 and TRBJ1-4, with unresolved D. Germline CDR1 is LNHDA and CDR2 is SQIVND (reference sequence). Deletions cut 7 bases from V and 5 bases from J, with 14 bases between. The CDR3 spans 14 residues. The chain's CDR3 is CASNLGKENEKLFF. The DNA for the CDR3 is TGTGCCAGTAACCTGGGGAAGGAGAATGAAAAACTGTTTTTT.

CDR3 region: CASSSGQGETQYF. In DNA, the CDR3 is TGTGCCAGCAGCTCCGGACAGGGGGAGACCCAGTACTTC. V is TRBV28 and J is TRBJ2-5, with TRBD1 identical over 9 bases. The CDR3 sequence is 13 residues long. CDR1 is MDHEN, CDR2 SYDVKM, per germline. V lost 6 bases, J lost 5 bases, and 4 bases stayed unmatched.

V is TRBV27 and J is TRBJ2-7, with D possibly matching TRBD1 (6 bases). V lost 5 bases, J lost 1 base, and 12 bases lay in between. The CDR3 spans 14 residues. The V gene's germline CDR1 is MNHEY and CDR2 SMNVEV (reference sequence). As DNA, the CDR3 is TGTGCCAGCAGTCGTCGGGACACATCCTACGAGCAGTACTTC. Protein: CASSRRDTSYEQYF.

V and J are TRBV7-2 and TRBJ2-3, with unresolved D. The ends were cut back, 4 bases at V and 2 bases at J, with 7 bases in the middle. This CDR3 has 13 residues. In germline, CDR1 is SGHTA, CDR2 FQGNSA. DNA for the CDR3: TGTGCCAGCAGCTCCCCGCTCACAGATACGCAGTATTTT. Its translation is CASSSPLTDTQYF.

The chain combines TRBV27 with TRBJ2-1; either TRBD1 or TRBD2 may fit D (5 bases each). The CDR3 covers 14 residues. Trimming removed 4 bases at V and 3 bases at J, with 10 bases between. Germline CDR1 MNHEY, CDR2 SMNVEV (reference sequence). CDR3 in amino acids: CASSSGPLYNEQFF. For the CDR3, the DNA is TGTGCCAGCAGTTCGGGGCCCCTCTACAATGAGCAGTTCTTC.

This rearrangement joins TRBV28 to TRBJ1-2, with D tentatively TRBD1 (5 bases). Germline lookup yields CDR1 MDHEN and CDR2 SYDVKM. Trimming removed 5 bases from V and 2 bases from J, with 6 bases in between. The CDR3 contains 12 residues. The CDR3 DNA sequence: TGTGCCAGCAGTCCAGGGAACTATGGCTACACCTTC. As protein: CASSPGNYGYTF.

This rearrangement joins TRBV7-9 to TRBJ1-1; 7 bases agree with TRBD1. The CDR3 loop spans 14 amino acids. Per germline, CDR1 SEHNR and CDR2 FQNEAQ (reference sequence). The junction had 6 bases not matched to a gene; V was cut back by 3 bases and J by 5 bases. Here the CDR3 reads CASSFRDRQTEAFF. The CDR3 DNA reads as TGTGCCAGCAGCTTCCGGGACAGACAAACTGAAGCTTTCTTT.